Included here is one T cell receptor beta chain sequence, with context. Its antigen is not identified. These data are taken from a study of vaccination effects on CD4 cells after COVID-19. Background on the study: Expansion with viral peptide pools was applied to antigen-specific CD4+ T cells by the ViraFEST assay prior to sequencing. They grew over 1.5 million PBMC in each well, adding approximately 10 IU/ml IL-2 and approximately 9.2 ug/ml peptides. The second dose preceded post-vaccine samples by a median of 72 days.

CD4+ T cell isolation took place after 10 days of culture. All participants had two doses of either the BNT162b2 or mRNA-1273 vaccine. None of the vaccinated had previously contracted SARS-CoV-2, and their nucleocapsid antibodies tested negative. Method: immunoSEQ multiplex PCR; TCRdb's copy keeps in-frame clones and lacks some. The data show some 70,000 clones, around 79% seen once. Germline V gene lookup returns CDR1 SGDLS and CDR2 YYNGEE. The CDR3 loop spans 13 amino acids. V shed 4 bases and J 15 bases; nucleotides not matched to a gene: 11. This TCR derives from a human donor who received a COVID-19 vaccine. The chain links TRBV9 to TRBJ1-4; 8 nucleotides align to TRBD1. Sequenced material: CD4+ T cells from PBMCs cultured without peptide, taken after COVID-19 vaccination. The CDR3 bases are TGTGCCAGCAGCCCGCAGGGGGCGCGGGGGATGTTTTTT. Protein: CASSPQGARGMFF.